Reported below is one T cell receptor beta chain. Antigen unknown. When ophthalmopathy did not progress within 18 months, Graves' hyperthyroidism was considered stable. Patients aged 18 to 65 had newly diagnosed hyperthyroidism of under 2 months' duration. The sample is drawn from a study of T cells in Graves' hyperthyroidism and ophthalmopathy. General study points: Stable hyperthyroidism was told apart from ophthalmopathy by a model built on 13 V-J features.

Germline loops: CDR1 MDHEN, CDR2 SYDVKM. V dropped 3 bases and J dropped 4 bases, with 9 bases sitting between them. The CDR3 extends over 13 amino acids. From RNA transcripts, TCR beta CDR3 regions were amplified. Carried out on the TCR CDR3, a first-round RT-PCR used the HTBI primer set. A single record per CDR3 protein comes from TCRdb applying MiXCR to the multiplex PCR reads. Found here are about 710,000 distinct CDR3 sequences, about 16% of them singletons; the top ten hold around 7.7%. The chain combines TRBV28 with TRBJ1-2; D ambiguous. The sequenced sample was blood. The sequence was collected from a man between 18 and 35 years old with Graves' hyperthyroidism. The CDR3 sequence: CASSFAGFYGYTF. As DNA, the CDR3 is TGTGCCAGCAGTTTCGCGGGCTTCTATGGCTACACCTTC.